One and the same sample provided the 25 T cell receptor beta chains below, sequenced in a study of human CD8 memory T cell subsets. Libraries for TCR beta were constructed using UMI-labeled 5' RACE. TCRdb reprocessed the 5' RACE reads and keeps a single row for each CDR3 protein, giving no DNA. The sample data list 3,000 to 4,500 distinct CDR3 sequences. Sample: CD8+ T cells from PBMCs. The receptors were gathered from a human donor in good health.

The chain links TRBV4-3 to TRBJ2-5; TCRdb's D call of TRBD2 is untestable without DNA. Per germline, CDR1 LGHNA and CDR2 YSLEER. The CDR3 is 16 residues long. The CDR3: CASSQDLAGEVETQYF.

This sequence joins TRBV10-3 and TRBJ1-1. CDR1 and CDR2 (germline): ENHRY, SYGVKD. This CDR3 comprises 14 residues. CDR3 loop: CAISESGEVAEAFF.

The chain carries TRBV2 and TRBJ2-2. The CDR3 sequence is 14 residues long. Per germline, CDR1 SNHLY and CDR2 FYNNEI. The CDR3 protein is CASSARFLGGELFF. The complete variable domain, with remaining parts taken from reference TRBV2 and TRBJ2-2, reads EPEVTQTPSHQVTQMGQEVILRCVPISNHLYFYWYRQILGQKVEFLVSFYNNEISEKSEIFDDQFSVERPDGSNFTLKIRSTKLEDSAMYFCASSARFLGGELFFGEGSRLTVL.

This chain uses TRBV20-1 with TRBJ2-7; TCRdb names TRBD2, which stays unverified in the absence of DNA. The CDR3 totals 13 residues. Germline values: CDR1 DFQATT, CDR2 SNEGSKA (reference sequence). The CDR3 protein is CSALGLVEYEQYF.

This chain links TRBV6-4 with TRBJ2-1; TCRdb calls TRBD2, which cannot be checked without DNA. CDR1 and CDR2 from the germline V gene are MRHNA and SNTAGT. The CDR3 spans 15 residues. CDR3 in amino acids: CASSLGTSGVDEQFF.

CDR3 sequence: CASSSVSGGSYEQYF. V and J are TRBV19 and TRBJ2-7. This CDR3 comprises 15 residues. CDR1 and CDR2 from the germline V gene are LNHDA and SQIVND (reference sequence).

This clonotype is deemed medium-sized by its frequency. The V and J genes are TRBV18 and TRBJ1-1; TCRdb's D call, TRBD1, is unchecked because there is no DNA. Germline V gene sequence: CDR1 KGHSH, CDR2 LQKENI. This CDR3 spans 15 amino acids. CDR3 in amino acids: CASSPGDRGGTEAFF. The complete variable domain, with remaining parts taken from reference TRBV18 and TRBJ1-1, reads NAGVMQNPRHLVRRRGQEARLRCSPMKGHSHVYWYRQLPEEGLKFMVYLQKENIIDESGMPKERFSAEFPKEGPSILRIQQVVRGDSAAYFCASSPGDRGGTEAFFGQGTRLTVV.

Here the CDR3 reads CASSLVLGWKYEQYF. The genes are TRBV5-1 and TRBJ2-7. This CDR3 has 15 residues. CDR1 and CDR2 (germline): SGHRS, YFSETQ. Drawing the rest from reference TRBV5-1 and TRBJ2-7, the complete variable domain is KAGVTQTPRYLIKTRGQQVTLSCSPISGHRSVSWYQQTPGQGLQFLFEYFSETQRNKGNFPGRFSGRQFSNSRSEMNVSTLELGDSALYLCASSLVLGWKYEQYFGPGTRLTVT.

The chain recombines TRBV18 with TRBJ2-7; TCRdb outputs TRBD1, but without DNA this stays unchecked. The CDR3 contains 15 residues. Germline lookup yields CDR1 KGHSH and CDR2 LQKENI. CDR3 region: CASSPLGTGVGEQYF.

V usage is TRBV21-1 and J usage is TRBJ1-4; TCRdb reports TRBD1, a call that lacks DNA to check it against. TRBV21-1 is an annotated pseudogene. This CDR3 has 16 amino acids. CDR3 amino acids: CASSKFSTGKKEKLFF.

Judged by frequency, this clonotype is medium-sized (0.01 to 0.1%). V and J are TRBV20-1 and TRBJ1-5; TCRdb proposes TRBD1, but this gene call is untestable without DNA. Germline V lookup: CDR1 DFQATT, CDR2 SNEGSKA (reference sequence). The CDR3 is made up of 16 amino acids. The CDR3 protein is CSARDLGGGGNQPQHF.

Here the CDR3 reads CAWSSRENTEAFF. The chain joins TRBV30 to TRBJ1-1; without DNA, the TCRdb call of TRBD1 cannot be checked. This CDR3 contains 13 residues. Looked up from germline, CDR1 is GTSNPN and CDR2 is SVGIG (reference sequence).

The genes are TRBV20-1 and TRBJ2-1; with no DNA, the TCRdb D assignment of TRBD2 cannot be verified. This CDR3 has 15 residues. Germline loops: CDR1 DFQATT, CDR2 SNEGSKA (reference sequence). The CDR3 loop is CSARVGLEGYNEQFF.

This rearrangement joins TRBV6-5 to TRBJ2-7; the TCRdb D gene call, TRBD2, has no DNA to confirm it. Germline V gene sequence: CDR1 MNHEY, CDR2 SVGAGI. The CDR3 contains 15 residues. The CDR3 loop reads CASSYQEGHLGEQYF.

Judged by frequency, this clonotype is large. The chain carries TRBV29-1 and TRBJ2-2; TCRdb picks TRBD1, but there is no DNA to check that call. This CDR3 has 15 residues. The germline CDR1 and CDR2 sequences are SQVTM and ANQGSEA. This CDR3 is CSVDKGRGYTGELFF.

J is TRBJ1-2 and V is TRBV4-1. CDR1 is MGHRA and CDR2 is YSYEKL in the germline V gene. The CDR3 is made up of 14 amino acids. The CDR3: CASSQELGGYGYTF.

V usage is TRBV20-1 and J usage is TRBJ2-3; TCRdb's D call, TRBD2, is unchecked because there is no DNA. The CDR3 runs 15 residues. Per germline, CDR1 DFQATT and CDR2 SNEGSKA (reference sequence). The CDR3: CSARLSGGEADTQYF.

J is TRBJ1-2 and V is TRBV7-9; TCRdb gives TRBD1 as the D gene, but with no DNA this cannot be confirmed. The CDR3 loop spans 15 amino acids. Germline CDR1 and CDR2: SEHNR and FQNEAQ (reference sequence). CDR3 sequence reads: CASSMGPDSNYGYTF.

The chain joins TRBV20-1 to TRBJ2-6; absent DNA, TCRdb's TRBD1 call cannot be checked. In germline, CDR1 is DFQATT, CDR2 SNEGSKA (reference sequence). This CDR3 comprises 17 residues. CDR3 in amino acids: CSATSGGSYSGANVLTF.

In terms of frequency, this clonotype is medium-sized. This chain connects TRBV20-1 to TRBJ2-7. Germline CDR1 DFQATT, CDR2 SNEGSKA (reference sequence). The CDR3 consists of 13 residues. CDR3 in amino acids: CSASLPSYYEQYF.

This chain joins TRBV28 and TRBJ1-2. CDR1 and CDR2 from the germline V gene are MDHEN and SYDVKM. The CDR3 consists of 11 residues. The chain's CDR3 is CASSVISGYTF.

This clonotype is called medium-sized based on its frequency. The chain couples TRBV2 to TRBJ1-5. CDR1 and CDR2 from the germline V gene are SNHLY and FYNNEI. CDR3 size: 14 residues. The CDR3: CASSEALQGQPQHF.

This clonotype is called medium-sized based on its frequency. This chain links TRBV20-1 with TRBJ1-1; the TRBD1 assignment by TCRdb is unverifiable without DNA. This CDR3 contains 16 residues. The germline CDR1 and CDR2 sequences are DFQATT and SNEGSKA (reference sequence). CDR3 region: CSARGERSHGDLEAFF.

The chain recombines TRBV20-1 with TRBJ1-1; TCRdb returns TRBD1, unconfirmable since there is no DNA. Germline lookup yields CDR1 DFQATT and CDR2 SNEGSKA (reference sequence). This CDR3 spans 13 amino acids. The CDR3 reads CSAPGQDGTEAFF.

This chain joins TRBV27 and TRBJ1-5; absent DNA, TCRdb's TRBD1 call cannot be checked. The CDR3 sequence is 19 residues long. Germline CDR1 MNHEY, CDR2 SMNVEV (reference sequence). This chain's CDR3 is CASSLSPAQWGASNQPQHF.